This entry features one TCR beta chain sequence. Its specificity is unknown. This entry is derived from a study of early T cells in non-severe SARS-CoV-2 infection. Across the study: Sequencing input comprised bulk RNA from unsorted whole blood; chain pairing was not available.

Individual cDNA molecules carried attached unique molecular identifiers. MiXCR, applied by TCRdb to the 5' RACE reads, yields one record per CDR3 protein. This sample has some 40,000 distinct CDR3 sequences; over 9% occur once, and the top ten carry roughly 16%. The study, taken as a whole, reports: Reliance on VDJdb matching favored anti-spike CD8 responses; private and CD4 specificities were missed.

Germline V gene sequence: CDR1 MNHNY, CDR2 SVGAGI (reference sequence). V trimming: 0 bases; J trimming: 7 bases; junction bases outside the gene matches: 6. This CDR3 region has 16 residues. Sequenced input: whole blood. The chain has TRBV6-6 and TRBJ2-1; 10 nucleotides line up with TRBD2. The TCR sequence derives from an adult who was a healthcare worker with PCR-confirmed SARS-CoV-2 infection or an uninfected control (not recorded which). DNA for the CDR3: TGTGCCAGCAGTTACTCGAGTCTAGCGGGAGTAAATGAGCAGTTCTTC. Translation gives CASSYSSLAGVNEQFF.